What follows describes a single T cell receptor (beta chain). Participant-given clinical history determined each cohort assignment. Cohort 3 donors counted as recovered after two negative PCRs, clearance, or resolved symptoms. The data belong to a study of blood T cell repertoires in COVID-19. Germline trimming cut 3 bases from V and 4 bases from J; bases unmatched to any gene: 15. The germline V gene has CDR1 LNHDA and CDR2 SQIVND (reference sequence). This CDR3 contains 18 residues. Assay used: immunoSEQ multiplex PCR; TCRdb lists only in-frame clones, some missing. The sample lists hundreds of thousands of clones; over 75% were seen once.

This receptor was obtained from a woman in her thirties who had recovered from COVID-19. Sequencing input: PBMCs or T cells enriched from blood (not recorded which). This chain joins TRBV19 and TRBJ2-1; TRBD2 agrees at 7 bases. The CDR3 DNA sequence: TGTGCCAGTAGTATTCCCCGCCTCCTTATGGGGGGGTACAATGAGCAGTTCTTC. Residues: CASSIPRLLMGGYNEQFF.